The next 8 T cell receptor beta chains were all read from a single sample in a study of shared clonotypes between healthy human individuals. Clones were sequenced by immunoSEQ multiplex PCR, and TCRdb holds only the in-frame ones, with some missing. This sample has around 350,000 clones, with more than 60% found just once. Material: memory CD4+ T cells sorted from blood. Subset described: CD45RA-negative fraction. Source of these receptors: a man in his thirties or forties in good health.

This chain links TRBV5-4 with TRBJ2-5; no firm D call. Trimming left V 7 bases short and J 1 base short, with 11 bases between. Germline V gene sequence: CDR1 SGHNT, CDR2 YYREEE (reference sequence). The CDR3 spans 13 residues. CDR3 nucleotide sequence: TGTGCCAGCTTTAGGGTGGGCCAAGAGACCCAGTACTTC. Encoded protein: CASFRVGQETQYF.

This clone has a handful of counts. This sequence joins TRBV5-1 and TRBJ2-5; no clear D. In germline, CDR1 is SGHRS, CDR2 YFSETQ. The CDR3 covers 15 residues. V dropped 0 bases and J dropped 4 bases, with 13 bases sitting between them. The CDR3 protein is CASSLALVNGETQYF. The DNA for the CDR3 is TGCGCCAGCAGCTTGGCCCTCGTCAACGGAGAGACCCAGTACTTC. The entire variable domain, with the rest obtained from reference TRBV5-1 and TRBJ2-5, is as follows: KAGVTQTPRYLIKTRGQQVTLSCSPISGHRSVSWYQQTPGQGLQFLFEYFSETQRNKGNFPGRFSGRQFSNSRSEMNVSTLELGDSALYLCASSLALVNGETQYFGPGTRLLVL.

This clone was detected a few times. This sequence joins TRBV28 and TRBJ1-4; 7 bases are shared with TRBD1. Germline-derived CDR1 and CDR2 are MDHEN and SYDVKM. The junction had 4 bases not matched to a gene; V was cut back by 6 bases and J by 0 bases. The CDR3 is 15 residues long. The CDR3: CASRGQDATNEKLFF. The CDR3 coding sequence is TGTGCCAGCAGAGGACAGGACGCAACTAATGAAAAACTGTTTTTT.

The J gene is TRBJ2-3, the V gene TRBV14, with D hard to call. The CDR3 sequence is 14 residues long. The V and J ends lost 3 bases and 3 bases respectively, with 10 bases between them. CDR1 is SGHDN, CDR2 FVKESK, per germline. CDR3 sequence (DNA): TGTGCCAGCAGCCAGATGCCAGCGACAGATACGCAGTATTTT. It codes for CASSQMPATDTQYF.

This chain's CDR3 is CASSLLGVDREDGYTF. The CDR3 DNA reads as TGTGCCAGCAGCCTCCTCGGGGTCGACAGGGAGGATGGCTACACCTTC. The V call is TRBV14, the J call TRBJ1-2; TRBD1 matches 7 bases. Germline V gives CDR1 SGHDN, CDR2 FVKESK. Trimming removed 4 bases from V and 6 bases from J; junction bases left unmatched: 14. The CDR3 covers 16 residues. Supplemented by reference TRBV14 and TRBJ1-2, the full variable domain reads EAGVTQFPSHSVIEKGQTVTLRCDPISGHDNLYWYRRVMGKEIKFLLHFVKESKQDESGMPNNRFLAERTGGTYSTLKVQPAELEDSGVYFCASSLLGVDREDGYTFGSGTRLTVV.

This clone showed up just a few times. The chain couples TRBV5-4 to TRBJ2-7, with a tentative D call TRBD1 (5 bases). Germline V gene data show CDR1 as SGHNT and CDR2 as YYREEE (reference sequence). The CDR3 sequence is 16 residues long. V lost 0 bases and J 6 bases, leaving 19 bases between the germline ends. CDR3 in DNA: TGTGCCAGCAGCTTGGGCTCCGGGCAGGGAACCTCCGAGCAGTACTTC. Amino acid sequence: CASSLGSGQGTSEQYF.

This clone was found once. This chain links TRBV19 with TRBJ2-1; D is perhaps TRBD1 or TRBD2 (5 bases each). V lost 1 base, J lost 10 bases, and 23 bases lay in between. CDR1 LNHDA and CDR2 SQIVND come from the germline V gene (reference sequence). The CDR3 consists of 17 residues. CDR3 DNA: TGTGCCAGTAGTATAGGGACTGGACCGGGCGCAGGGACGGAGCAGTTCTTC. As protein: CASSIGTGPGAGTEQFF.

This clone was detected only once. The J gene is TRBJ2-1, the V gene TRBV7-7; D not certain. Germline V gene sequence: CDR1 SSHAT, CDR2 FNYEAQ (reference sequence). CDR3 size: 14 residues. Trimming removed 5 bases from V and 6 bases from J, with 14 bases in between. DNA for the CDR3: TGTGCCAGCAGCCGAACAAAAACCTCCAATGAGCAGTTCTTC. It codes for CASSRTKTSNEQFF.